Presented here are 29 T cell receptor beta chains from one specimen sequenced in a study of blood T cells in healthy people across ages. Together with a sample-barcoded 5' primer, a J-beta primer mix was included in a second PCR lasting roughly 6 to 12 cycles. A single record per CDR3 protein comes from TCRdb applying MiXCR to the 5' RACE reads. The sample lists 870,000 or so distinct CDR3 sequences, more than 25% occurring once. The specimen sequenced was blood. These receptors were collected from a woman older than 75 in good health.

In this sample, this clonotype turned up many times. This chain connects TRBV9 to TRBJ2-7; weak D call: TRBD1 (6 bases). Trimming shortened V by 0 bases and J by 5 bases, and 15 bases separated the two germline ends. Germline V CDR1 and CDR2: SGDLS, YYNGEE. There are 15 residues in the CDR3. For the CDR3, the DNA is TGTGCCAGCAGCGTAGATGGACAGTCAAGTAACGAGCAGTACTTC. It codes for CASSVDGQSSNEQYF.

This clonotype has at least ten counts. The V call is TRBV24-1, the J call TRBJ2-3; D is possibly TRBD1 (6 bases). This CDR3 comprises 17 residues. Trimming pared 0 bases from V and 1 base from J, leaving 13 bases between. Per germline, CDR1 KGHDR and CDR2 SFDVKD. CDR3 in DNA: TGTGCCACCAGTGATTTGACACAGGGATTCGGCACAGATACGCAGTATTTT. It encodes CATSDLTQGFGTDTQYF.

This clonotype was detected many times. V and J are TRBV12-3 or TRBV12-4 and TRBJ1-4; no clear D gene. The V end was cut by 5 bases, the J end by 14 bases, with 15 bases between. CDR3 length: 12 amino acids. CDR3 region: CASSPDGNALFF. The DNA for the CDR3 is TGTGCCAGCAGTCCGGACGGAAATGCCCTGTTTTTT.

This clonotype was counted between two and nine times. The V and J genes are TRBV20-1 and TRBJ2-1; the D is unclear. The CDR3 loop spans 15 amino acids. Germline CDR1 DFQATT, CDR2 SNEGSKA (reference sequence). V lost 4 bases to trimming and J lost 0 bases, with 13 bases between them. Here the CDR3 DNA reads TGCAGTGCTACTCTAACAGAAAGCTCCTACAATGAGCAGTTCTTC. Translating it yields CSATLTESSYNEQFF.

The sample holds a few counts of this clonotype. The chain has TRBV6-4 and TRBJ1-2, with D unresolved. Per the germline V gene, CDR1 is MRHNA and CDR2 is SNTAGT. The CDR3 consists of 12 residues. Trimming removed 2 bases from V and 5 bases from J, with 6 bases in between. Here the CDR3 reads CASSDRRYGYTF. In DNA form, the CDR3 reads TGTGCCAGCAGTGACCGAAGATATGGCTACACCTTC.

This clonotype was counted ten times or more. The J gene is TRBJ1-1, the V gene TRBV7-2; 7 nucleotides align to TRBD1. Germline values: CDR1 SGHTA, CDR2 FQGNSA. Trimming cost V 3 bases and J 0 bases; bases outside gene matches: 7. The CDR3 contains 16 residues. This CDR3 reads CASSFRGGLMNTEAFF. DNA for the CDR3: TGTGCCAGCAGCTTCAGAGGGGGCCTTATGAACACTGAAGCTTTCTTT.

The gene calls are TRBV20-1 and TRBJ1-5; 10 bases fit TRBD1. The J segment lost 7 bases and the V segment lost 1 base, leaving 10 bases of the junction unmatched. CDR1 and CDR2 (germline): DFQATT, SNEGSKA (reference sequence). The length of the CDR3 is 16 residues. CDR3 nucleotides: TGCAGTGCTAGAGCTGAGGACAGGGGGAGTCACCAGCCCCAGCATTTT. Amino acids: CSARAEDRGSHQPQHF.

This chain connects TRBV4-1 to TRBJ2-7; 11 bases fit TRBD2. This CDR3 has 15 amino acids. Germline V CDR1 and CDR2: MGHRA, YSYEKL. After removal of 4 bases from V and 3 bases from J, the junction contained 5 bases not matched to a gene. The CDR3 loop reads CASSPLAGGYYEQYF. CDR3 DNA: TGCGCCAGCAGCCCATTAGCGGGAGGGTACTACGAGCAGTACTTC.

This clonotype was seen many times. The rearrangement uses TRBV11-2 and TRBJ2-7; 8 bases are shared with TRBD2. Germline CDR1 and CDR2: SGHAT and FQNNGV. Trimming took 0 bases from V and 7 from J; bases not matched to a gene: 5. The CDR3 runs 14 residues. CDR3 loop: CASSLDRLASEQYF. CDR3 nucleotides: TGTGCCAGCAGCTTAGATCGACTAGCGAGTGAGCAGTACTTC. Full variable domain (outside the CDR3, taken from reference TRBV11-2 and TRBJ2-7): EAGVAQSPRYKIIEKRQSVAFWCNPISGHATLYWYQQILGQGPKLLIQFQNNGVVDDSQLPKDRFSAERLKGVDSTLKIQPAKLEDSAVYLCASSLDRLASEQYFGPGTRLTVT.

Comment on this clonotype: With a much larger clone just one base away, this may be a read error. This is likely a read error, given that the CDR3 carries no conserved phenylalanine or tryptophan at its end. The chain carries TRBV5-5 and TRBJ1-2; 7 bases map to TRBD1. The trim removed 6 bases at V and 3 bases at J, leaving 14 bases unmatched. Germline values: CDR1 SGHKS, CDR2 YYEKEE (reference sequence). The CDR3 has 16 residues. The CDR3 DNA reads TGTGCCAGCAACGCTTCGCCGGGACAGCCCCACTATGGCTACACCTTA. It specifies CASNASPGQPHYGYTL.

The chain uses TRBV29-1 and TRBJ1-4; D not certain. The CDR3 is 11 amino acids. Deletions cut 6 bases from V and 7 bases from J, with 9 bases between. Germline assignment: CDR1 SQVTM and CDR2 ANQGSEA. CDR3 in DNA: TGCAGCGTGACTATGGGTGAAAAACTGTTTTTT. Translation gives CSVTMGEKLFF.

As for this clonotype: One end of the junction is discordant with germline, which a read error may explain. The J gene is TRBJ2-7, the V gene TRBV5-6, with D perhaps assigned TRBD1 or TRBD2 (5 bases each). Germline V gene data show CDR1 as SGHDT and CDR2 as YYEEEE. CDR3 size: 18 residues. CDR3 sequence: CASSLVRSGVRGLYEQYF. The CDR3, as DNA: TGCGCCAGCAGCTTGGTCCGCAGCGGAGTACGGGGCCTCTACGAGCAGTACTTC. Full variable domain (rest looked up from reference TRBV5-6 and TRBJ2-7): DAGVTQSPTHLIKTRGQQVTLRCSPKSGHDTVSWYQQALGQGPQFIFQYYEEEERQRGNFPDRFSGHQFPNYSSELNVNALLLGDSALYLCASSLVRSGVRGLYEQYFGPGTRLTVT.

This clonotype came up many times. The chain carries TRBV7-2 and TRBJ2-7; D possibly matches TRBD1 or TRBD2 (7 bases each). The CDR3 runs to 15 residues. Between the trimmed V and J ends, which lost 1 base and 2 bases, there was a span of 12 bases. Germline CDR1 SGHTA, CDR2 FQGNSA. The CDR3 DNA follows: TGTGCCAGCAGCTTAGGCAGGGGGGGGGCCTACGAGCAGTACTTC. Amino acid sequence: CASSLGRGGAYEQYF.

At least ten counts were recorded for this clonotype. The chain recombines TRBV6-1 with TRBJ1-5; possibly TRBD1 for D (5 bases). V was cut by 8 bases and J by 9 bases, with 17 bases left in between. The CDR3 sequence is 13 residues long. The germline gives CDR1 MNHNS, CDR2 SASEGT. The CDR3 sequence: CASLTAQIGPQHF. CDR3 DNA sequence: TGTGCCAGCCTGACAGCCCAAATAGGGCCCCAGCATTTT.

This clonotype was recorded at least ten times. The chain employs TRBV12-3 or TRBV12-4 and TRBJ2-4; 10 nucleotides align to TRBD1. V lost 4 bases and J lost 3; bases outside the gene matches: 6. There are 16 residues in the CDR3. Here the CDR3 reads CASSSPGQGGKNIQYF. As DNA, the CDR3 is TGTGCCAGCAGTTCCCCCGGACAGGGGGGCAAAAACATTCAGTACTTC.

The table lists this clonotype with a few counts. This chain uses TRBV10-2 with TRBJ2-1; maybe TRBD1 (5 bases). The CDR3 is made up of 16 amino acids. Per germline, CDR1 WSHSY and CDR2 SAAADI. V lost 3 bases to trimming and J lost 8 bases, with 20 bases between them. Here the CDR3 DNA reads TGCGCCAGCAGTGATGGGGCTCGAACGACCTTCCATGAGCAGTTCTTC. It specifies CASSDGARTTFHEQFF.

A few counts support this clonotype. V usage is TRBV5-1 and J usage is TRBJ1-4, with D maybe TRBD1 (5 bases). CDR3 length equals 14 residues. Trimming removed 9 bases from V and 7 bases from J, with 19 bases in between. The germline CDR1 and CDR2 sequences are SGHRS and YFSETQ. CDR3 bases: TGCGCCACGGGCCAGGGCAGGGAAGGTGAAAAACTGTTTTTT. This encodes CATGQGREGEKLFF. The full variable domain, with the rest looked up from reference TRBV5-1 and TRBJ1-4, is KAGVTQTPRYLIKTRGQQVTLSCSPISGHRSVSWYQQTPGQGLQFLFEYFSETQRNKGNFPGRFSGRQFSNSRSEMNVSTLELGDSALYLCATGQGREGEKLFFGSGTQLSVL.

At least ten counts were recorded for this clonotype. The J gene is TRBJ2-3, the V gene TRBV12-3 or TRBV12-4, with a possible D match to TRBD1 (5 bases). The CDR3 has 15 residues. Trimming took off 0 bases at V and 5 bases at J, with 12 bases between the two ends. CDR3 sequence reads: CASSLAGIQGDTQYF. CDR3 sequence (DNA): TGTGCCAGCAGTTTAGCAGGGATCCAGGGAGATACGCAGTATTTT.

For this clonotype: A much larger clone lies a single base off, so this may be a read error. V is TRBV24-1 and J is TRBJ2-4; tentatively, D is TRBD2 (6 bases). The CDR3 is 15 residues long. Germline CDR1 is KGHDR and CDR2 is SFDVKD. The V and J ends lost 3 bases and 7 bases respectively, with 15 bases between them. The CDR3 DNA reads as TGTGCCACCAGTGATCGACTAGTGGGTGGGAACATTCAGTACTTC. This gives the protein CATSDRLVGGNIQYF.

The chain is built from TRBV15 and TRBJ1-6; D remains unclear. V dropped 4 bases and J dropped 9 bases, with 19 bases sitting between them. In germline, CDR1 is LNHNV, CDR2 YYDKDF (reference sequence). The CDR3 is made up of 16 amino acids. The CDR3 loop reads CATSKTRARVGSPLHF. In nucleotides, the CDR3 is TGTGCCACCAGCAAAACCCGGGCTAGGGTGGGTTCACCCCTCCACTTT.

The chain joins TRBV12-1 to TRBJ1-2. TRBV12-1 is listed as a pseudogene. The CDR3 is 15 residues long. The CDR3 is CASLEEGRANYGYTF. Written as DNA, the CDR3 is TGTGCCAGCCTCGAAGAGGGCCGAGCTAACTATGGCTACACCTTC.

The V call is TRBV6-2 or TRBV6-3, the J call TRBJ1-2, with D unresolved. The CDR3 contains 13 residues. Germline CDR1 is MNHEY and CDR2 is SVGEGT. Trimming shortened V by 7 bases and J by 4 bases, and 13 bases separated the two germline ends. The CDR3 sequence is CASTLHAAYGYTF. In DNA form, the CDR3 reads TGTGCCAGCACTTTACACGCAGCCTATGGCTACACCTTC.

This clonotype has ten or more counts. The V and J genes are TRBV2 and TRBJ2-1, with D tentatively TRBD1 (5 bases). The CDR3 spans 15 residues. V gave up 2 bases and J gave up 8 bases, with 16 bases separating them. CDR1 and CDR2 (germline): SNHLY, FYNNEI. Here the CDR3 reads CASSEQGRAGYEQFF. Here the CDR3 DNA reads TGTGCCAGCAGTGAACAGGGTCGAGCTGGATATGAGCAGTTCTTC.

The chain couples TRBV5-1 to TRBJ2-2; 7 nucleotides agree with TRBD2. The germline V gene encodes CDR1 SGHRS and CDR2 YFSETQ. Unmatched junction bases numbered 1, after V lost 5 bases and J lost 0 bases. This CDR3 is built from 14 residues. DNA for the CDR3: TGCGCCAGCAGTGGGGGGGCGAACACCGGGGAGCTGTTTTTT. Protein: CASSGGANTGELFF.

V gene TRBV3-1 combines with J gene TRBJ2-3; TRBD1 matches 9 bases. Germline CDR1 is LGHDT and CDR2 is YNNKEL (reference sequence). Trimming removed 4 bases from V and 6 bases from J; junction bases left unmatched: 11. The CDR3 consists of 16 residues. The CDR3 DNA is TGTGCCAGCAGCCGCAGGCGGGACAGGGTATCGGATACGCAGTATTTT. This translates into CASSRRRDRVSDTQYF.

In regard to this clonotype: This may arise from a read error, as a much more abundant clone is one base away. J is TRBJ2-1 and V is TRBV11-2, with D perhaps matching TRBD2 (5 bases). Matching the DNA end better, TRBJ2-7 makes the J call doubtful. CDR1 and CDR2 (germline): SGHAT, FQNNGV. The CDR3 consists of 13 residues. CDR3 protein: CANSLVQRYEQYF. Written as DNA, the CDR3 is TGTGCCAACAGCTTGGTCCAGCGGTACGAGCAGTACTTC.

This clonotype has only a few counts. The genes are TRBV6-2 or TRBV6-3 and TRBJ2-5; 10 nucleotides agree with TRBD1. The CDR3 totals 19 residues. Trimming at V came to 2 bases and at J to 2 bases, leaving 14 bases not matched to a gene. Germline V gene data show CDR1 as MNHEY and CDR2 as SVGEGT. CDR3 in DNA: TGTGCCAGCAGTTACCCACCCTTACCTAAGGACAGGGGGCAAGAGACCCAGTACTTC. Its protein is CASSYPPLPKDRGQETQYF.

This clonotype was found many times. V usage is TRBV3-1 and J usage is TRBJ2-7, with a tentative D call TRBD2 (6 bases). Germline V gives CDR1 LGHDT, CDR2 YNNKEL (reference sequence). Trimming shortened V by 5 bases and J by 4 bases, and 15 bases separated the two germline ends. This CDR3 is 14 amino acids long. The CDR3 protein is CASSANTEGYEQYF. CDR3 bases: TGTGCCAGCAGCGCAAACACGGAGGGGTACGAGCAGTACTTC.

This clonotype was seen a handful of times. The chain is built from TRBV6-2 or TRBV6-3 and TRBJ2-7; 7 bases line up with TRBD1. The V segment lost 6 bases and the J segment 3 bases; nucleotides outside the gene matches: 5. The CDR3 sequence is 13 residues long. Germline values: CDR1 MNHEY, CDR2 SVGEGT. Here the CDR3 reads CASRRGQIYEQYF. CDR3 nucleotides: TGTGCCAGCAGAAGGGGACAGATCTACGAGCAGTACTTC.